This T cell receptor beta chain derives from a study of T cells after somatic rescue of genetic block. The CDR3 has 13 amino acids. Germline CDR1 LNHNV, CDR2 YYDKDF (reference sequence). V was clipped by 3 bases and J by 10 bases, with 13 bases between them. Profiling relied on immunoSEQ multiplex PCR, and the TCRdb table lists in-frame clones only, not all of them. The table lists around 70,000 clones, 92% of them singletons. This sequence was found in a man between 35 and 55 years old. The chain recombines TRBV15 with TRBJ2-1, with D perhaps matching TRBD2 (5 bases). Material: peripheral blood mononuclear cells (PBMCs). CDR3 sequence reads: CATSSERRGEQFF. CDR3 nucleotides: TGTGCCACCAGCAGTGAGAGACGCGGGGAGCAGTTCTTC.